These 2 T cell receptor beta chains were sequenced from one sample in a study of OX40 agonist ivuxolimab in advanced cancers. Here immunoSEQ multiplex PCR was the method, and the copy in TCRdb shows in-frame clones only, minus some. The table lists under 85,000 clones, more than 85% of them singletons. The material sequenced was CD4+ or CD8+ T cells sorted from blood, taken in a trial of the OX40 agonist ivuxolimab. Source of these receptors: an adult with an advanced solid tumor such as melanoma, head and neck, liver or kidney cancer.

DNA for the CDR3: TGTGCCAGCAGTTTCGGAGACGGGAGTTCGTACGAGCAGTACTTC. Amino acids: CASSFGDGSSYEQYF. The chain carries TRBV27 and TRBJ2-7; perhaps TRBD2 as D (6 bases). CDR3 size: 15 residues. Germline V lookup: CDR1 MNHEY, CDR2 SMNVEV (reference sequence). Trimming cost V 3 bases and J 4 bases, with 16 bases left between them.

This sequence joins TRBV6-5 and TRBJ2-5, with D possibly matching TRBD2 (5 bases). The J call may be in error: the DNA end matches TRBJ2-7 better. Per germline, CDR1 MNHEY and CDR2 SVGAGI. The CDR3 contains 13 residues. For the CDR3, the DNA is TGTGCCAGCGGGCGGGCGACCTCCTACGAGCAGTACTTC. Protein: CASGRATSYEQYF.